This T cell receptor beta chain was identified during a study of blood T cell repertoires in COVID-19. V was pared by 4 bases and J by 6 bases, with 4 bases of the junction left unmatched. This CDR3 spans 13 amino acids. Germline lookup yields CDR1 SNHLY and CDR2 FYNNEI. Here immunoSEQ multiplex PCR was the method, and the copy in TCRdb shows in-frame clones only, minus some. The sample records roughly 250,000 clones, 70% to 90% being singletons. The specimen was PBMCs or T cells enriched from blood (not recorded which). V and J are TRBV2 and TRBJ2-7, with 9 bases matching TRBD2. This receptor was obtained from a woman in her forties or fifties who had recovered from COVID-19. The CDR3 loop reads CASSVGREGEQYF. DNA of the CDR3: TGTGCCAGCAGTGTCGGGCGGGAGGGCGAGCAGTACTTC.